The subject of this entry is one TCR beta chain. Germline V gives CDR1 MDHEN, CDR2 SYDVKM. This CDR3 region has 15 residues. J was trimmed by 7 bases and V by 5 bases; bases with no gene match: 12. These data are taken from a study of technical replicates of blood from several donors. Libraries were prepared by immunoSEQ multiplex PCR; TCRdb keeps only in-frame clonotypes and omits some of them. The sample records some 96,000 clones, around 95% being singletons. This sequence joins TRBV28 and TRBJ2-7, with 9 bases matching TRBD1. Sequenced sample: T cells isolated from PBMCs. The source of this sequence is a human donor in good health. CDR3 loop: CASSHRQGGRREQYF. The DNA for the CDR3 is TGTGCCAGCAGTCATAGACAGGGGGGCCGTCGGGAGCAGTACTTC.